A selection of T cell receptor beta chains follows, all from one sample in a study of early T cells in non-severe SARS-CoV-2 infection. Each CDR3 protein gets one entry after TCRdb re-called the 5' RACE reads with MiXCR. The table shows approximately 80,000 distinct CDR3 sequences, with about 11% occurring only once. This material consisted of whole blood, taken at baseline. The receptors originated from an adult who was a healthcare worker with PCR-confirmed SARS-CoV-2 infection or an uninfected control (not recorded which). CDR3s include the opening cysteine and the closing phenylalanine or tryptophan. D genes are given only for firm matches. Clone size is not always given. Where it is, it says once, few, many or a class for expanded clones.

CDR3 DNA: TGTGCCAGCAGCTTAGAAACAAACACCGGGGAGCTGTTTTTT
CDR3 protein: CASSLETNTGELFF
D gene: .
V gene: TRBV7-9
J gene: TRBJ2-2
clone size: few

CDR3 DNA: TGCGCCAGCAGAAGAACGGGGACCGACCCCGGGGAGCTGTTTTTT
CDR3 protein: CASRRTGTDPGELFF
D gene: .
V gene: TRBV5-1
J gene: TRBJ2-2
clone size: few

CDR3 DNA: TGTGCCAGCAGCCCCGGGACAGGGTCCTACGAGCAGTACTTC
CDR3 protein: CASSPGTGSYEQYF
D gene: TRBD1
V gene: TRBV4-2
J gene: TRBJ2-7
clone size: .

CDR3 DNA: TGCAGTGCCGCACAGGGAGTGCGTGGCTACACCTTC
CDR3 protein: CSAAQGVRGYTF
D gene: .
V gene: TRBV20-1
J gene: TRBJ1-2
clone size: few

CDR3 DNA: TGTGCCAGTACAGGGGGCCTTCTCTACGAGCAGTACTTC
CDR3 protein: CASTGGLLYEQYF
D gene: TRBD1
V gene: TRBV28
J gene: TRBJ2-7
clone size: .

CDR3 DNA: TGCAGCGCGAAGGGGGGGGACACTAGCACAGATACGCAGTATTTT
CDR3 protein: CSAKGGDTSTDTQYF
D gene: .
V gene: TRBV29-1
J gene: TRBJ2-3
clone size: few

CDR3 DNA: TGTGCCAGCACTGACCCGGCCCCTCCCAACTATGGCTACACCTTC
CDR3 protein: CASTDPAPPNYGYTF
D gene: .
V gene: TRBV2
J gene: TRBJ1-2
clone size: .

CDR3 DNA: TGTGCCAGCCAGACAGCGGGGCGCCCCTTCTATGGCTACACCTTC
CDR3 protein: CASQTAGRPFYGYTF
D gene: .
V gene: TRBV28
J gene: TRBJ1-2
clone size: many

CDR3 DNA: TGTGCCAGCAGCCCCCGGACTAGCGGGGGTGATTCCTACGAGCAGTACTTC
CDR3 protein: CASSPRTSGGDSYEQYF
D gene: TRBD2
V gene: TRBV7-9
J gene: TRBJ2-7
clone size: few

CDR3 DNA: TGTGCCAGCAGTGGGGGGAGTAACAGAAATGAAAAACTGTTTTTT
CDR3 protein: CASSGGSNRNEKLFF
D gene: .
V gene: TRBV2
J gene: TRBJ1-4
clone size: .

CDR3 DNA: TGTGCCAGCAGCTTAGCGAGCGTAGAGACCCAGTACTTC
CDR3 protein: CASSLASVETQYF
D gene: .
V gene: TRBV7-6
J gene: TRBJ2-5
clone size: many

CDR3 DNA: TGCGCCAGCAGGCTGAACCAACCCGAGAACACCGGGGAGCTGTTTTTT
CDR3 protein: CASRLNQPENTGELFF
D gene: .
V gene: TRBV5-1
J gene: TRBJ2-2
clone size: .

CDR3 DNA: TGTGCCAGCAGCCGAACTAGCGGAAGCTCCTACAATGAGCAGTTCTTC
CDR3 protein: CASSRTSGSSYNEQFF
D gene: TRBD2
V gene: TRBV11-2
J gene: TRBJ2-1
clone size: many

CDR3 DNA: TGTGCCAGCACCAAACATGGGTTTATGGCAGACAATGAGCAGTTCTTC
CDR3 protein: CASTKHGFMADNEQFF
D gene: .
V gene: TRBV6-6
J gene: TRBJ2-1
clone size: few

CDR3 DNA: TGTGCCAGCAGCCTAGCGGGGGGCGAGCAGTACTTC
CDR3 protein: CASSLAGGEQYF
D gene: TRBD2
V gene: TRBV7-9
J gene: TRBJ2-7
clone size: .